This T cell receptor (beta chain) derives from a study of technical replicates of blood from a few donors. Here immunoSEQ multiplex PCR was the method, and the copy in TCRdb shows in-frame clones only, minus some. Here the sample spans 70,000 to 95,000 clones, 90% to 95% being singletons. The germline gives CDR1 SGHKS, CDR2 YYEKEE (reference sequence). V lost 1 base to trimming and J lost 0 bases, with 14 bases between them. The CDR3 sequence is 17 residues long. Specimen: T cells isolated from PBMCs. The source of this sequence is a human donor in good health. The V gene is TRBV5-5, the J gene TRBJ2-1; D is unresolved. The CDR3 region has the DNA TGTGCCAGCAGCTTGCTCCCGACTCATAGCTCCTACAATGAGCAGTTCTTC. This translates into CASSLLPTHSSYNEQFF.